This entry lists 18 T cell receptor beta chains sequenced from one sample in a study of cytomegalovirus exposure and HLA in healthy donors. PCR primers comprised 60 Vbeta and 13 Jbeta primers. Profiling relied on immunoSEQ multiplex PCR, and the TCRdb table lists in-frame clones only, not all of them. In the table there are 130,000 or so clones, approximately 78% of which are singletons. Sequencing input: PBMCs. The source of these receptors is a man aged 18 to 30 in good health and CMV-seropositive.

The CDR3 bases are TGCGCCAGCAGCACCTTGACAGGGGATGAAGCTTTCTTT. It codes for CASSTLTGDEAFF. V and J are TRBV5-1 and TRBJ1-1; 8 nucleotides line up with TRBD1. V was clipped by 4 bases and J by 7 bases; unmatched bases: 6. Germline V gives CDR1 SGHRS, CDR2 YFSETQ. The CDR3 extends over 13 amino acids.

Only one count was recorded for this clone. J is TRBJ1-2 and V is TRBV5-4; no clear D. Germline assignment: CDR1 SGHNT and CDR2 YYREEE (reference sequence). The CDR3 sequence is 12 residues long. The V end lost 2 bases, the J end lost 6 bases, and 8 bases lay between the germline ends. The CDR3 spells CASSFGGNGYTF. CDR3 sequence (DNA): TGTGCCAGCAGCTTTGGAGGGAATGGCTACACCTTC.

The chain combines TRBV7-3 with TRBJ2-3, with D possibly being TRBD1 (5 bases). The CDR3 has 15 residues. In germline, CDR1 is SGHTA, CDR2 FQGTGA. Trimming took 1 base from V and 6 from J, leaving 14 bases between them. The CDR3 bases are TGTGCCAGCAGCTTAAAGGGGTCTGGGCGGGATACGCAGTATTTT. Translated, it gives CASSLKGSGRDTQYF.

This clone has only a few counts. The CDR3 bases are TGCGCCAGCAGCCTGACTAGCGGGAGGGGGGTGAGTGAGCAGTTCTTC. Translation gives CASSLTSGRGVSEQFF. The rearrangement joins TRBV5-1 to TRBJ2-1; 14 bases match TRBD2. CDR3 length: 16 residues. Germline values: CDR1 SGHRS, CDR2 YFSETQ. V gave up 4 bases and J gave up 9 bases; unmatched junction bases: 9.

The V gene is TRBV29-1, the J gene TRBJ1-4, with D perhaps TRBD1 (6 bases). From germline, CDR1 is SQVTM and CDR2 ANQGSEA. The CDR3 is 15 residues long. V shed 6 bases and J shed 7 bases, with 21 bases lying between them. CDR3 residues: CSVGTPSPGSEKLFF. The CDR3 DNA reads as TGCAGCGTAGGGACACCAAGCCCGGGAAGTGAAAAACTGTTTTTT.

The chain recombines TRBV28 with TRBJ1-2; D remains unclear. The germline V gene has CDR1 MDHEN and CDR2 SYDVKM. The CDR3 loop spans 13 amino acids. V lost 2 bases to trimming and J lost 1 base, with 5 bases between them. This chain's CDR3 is CASSLTDNYGYTF. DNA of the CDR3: TGTGCCAGCAGTTTAACAGATAACTATGGCTACACCTTC.

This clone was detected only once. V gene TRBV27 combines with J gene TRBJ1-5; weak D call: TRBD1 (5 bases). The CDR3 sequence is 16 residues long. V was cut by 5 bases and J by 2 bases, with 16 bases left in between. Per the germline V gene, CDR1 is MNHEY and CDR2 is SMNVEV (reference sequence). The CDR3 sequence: CASSDLGAWGNQPQHF. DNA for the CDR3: TGTGCCAGCAGTGATCTAGGGGCCTGGGGCAATCAGCCCCAGCATTTT.

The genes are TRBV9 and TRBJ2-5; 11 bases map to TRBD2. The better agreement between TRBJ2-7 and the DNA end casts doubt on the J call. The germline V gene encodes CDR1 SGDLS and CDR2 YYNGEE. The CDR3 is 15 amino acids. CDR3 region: CASSVSGTSGYEQYF. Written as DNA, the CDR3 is TGTGCCAGCAGCGTGTCCGGGACTAGCGGATACGAGCAGTACTTC.

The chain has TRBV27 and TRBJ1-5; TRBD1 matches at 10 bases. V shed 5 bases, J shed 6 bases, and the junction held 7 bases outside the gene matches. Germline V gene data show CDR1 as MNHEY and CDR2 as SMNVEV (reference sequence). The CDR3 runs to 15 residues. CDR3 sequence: CASSPDRDRGQPQHF. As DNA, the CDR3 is TGTGCCAGCAGTCCGGACCGGGACAGGGGTCAGCCCCAGCATTTT.

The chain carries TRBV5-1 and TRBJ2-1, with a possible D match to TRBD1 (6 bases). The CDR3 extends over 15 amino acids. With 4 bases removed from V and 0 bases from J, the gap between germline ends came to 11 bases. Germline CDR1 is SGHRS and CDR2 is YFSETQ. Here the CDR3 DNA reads TGCGCCAGCAGCCTGACAGGTAGCTCCTACAATGAGCAGTTCTTC. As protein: CASSLTGSSYNEQFF.

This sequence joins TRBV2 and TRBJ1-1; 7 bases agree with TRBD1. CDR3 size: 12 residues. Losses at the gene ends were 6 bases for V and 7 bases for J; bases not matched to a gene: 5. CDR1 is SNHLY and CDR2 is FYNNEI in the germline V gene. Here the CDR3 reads CASSRQGSEAFF. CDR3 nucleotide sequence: TGTGCCAGCAGCAGACAGGGCAGTGAAGCTTTCTTT.

The CDR3 DNA sequence: TGTGCTAGTGGTTCGACAGGGTTGAACACTGAAGCTTTCTTT. Protein: CASGSTGLNTEAFF. The V call is TRBV12-5, the J call TRBJ1-1; the match to TRBD1 covers 7 bases. The germline gives CDR1 LGHNT, CDR2 FRNRAP. The CDR3 runs to 14 residues. Unmatched junction bases numbered 2, after V lost 4 bases and J lost 0 bases. The full variable domain, its missing parts supplied by reference TRBV12-5 and TRBJ1-1, is DARVTQTPRHKVTEMGQEVTMRCQPILGHNTVFWYRQTMMQGLELLAYFRNRAPLDDSGMPKDRFSAEMPDATLATLKIQPSEPRDSAVYFCASGSTGLNTEAFFGQGTRLTVV.

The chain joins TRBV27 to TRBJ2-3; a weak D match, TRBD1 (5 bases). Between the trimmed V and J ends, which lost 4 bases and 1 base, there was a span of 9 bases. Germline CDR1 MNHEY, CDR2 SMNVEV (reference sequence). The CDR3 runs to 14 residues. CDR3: CASSYQGGTDTQYF. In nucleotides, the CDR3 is TGTGCCAGCAGTTACCAGGGCGGCACAGATACGCAGTATTTT.

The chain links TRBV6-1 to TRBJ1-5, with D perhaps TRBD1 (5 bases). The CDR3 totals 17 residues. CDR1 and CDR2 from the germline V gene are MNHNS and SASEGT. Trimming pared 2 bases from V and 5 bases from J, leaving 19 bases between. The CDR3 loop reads CASSEIRAEQAYQPQHF. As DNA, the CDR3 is TGTGCCAGCAGTGAAATAAGGGCGGAACAGGCTTATCAGCCCCAGCATTTT.

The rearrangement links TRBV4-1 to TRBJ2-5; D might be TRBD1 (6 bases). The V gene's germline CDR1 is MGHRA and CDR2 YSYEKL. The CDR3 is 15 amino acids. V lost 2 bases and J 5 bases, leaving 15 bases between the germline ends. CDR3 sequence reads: CASSQPTGQVETQYF. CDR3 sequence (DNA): TGCGCCAGCAGCCAACCCACGGGACAAGTGGAGACCCAGTACTTC.

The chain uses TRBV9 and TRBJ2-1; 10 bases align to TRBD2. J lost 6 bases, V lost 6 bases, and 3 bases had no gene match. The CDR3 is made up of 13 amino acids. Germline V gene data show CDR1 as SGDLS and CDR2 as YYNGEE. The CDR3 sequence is CASTLAGSNEQFF. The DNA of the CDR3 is TGTGCCAGCACACTAGCGGGAAGCAATGAGCAGTTCTTC. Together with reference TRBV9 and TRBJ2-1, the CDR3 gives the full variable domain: DSGVTQTPKHLITATGQRVTLRCSPRSGDLSVYWYQQSLDQGLQFLIQYYNGEERAKGNILERFSAQQFPDLHSELNLSSLELGDSALYFCASTLAGSNEQFFGPGTRLTVL.

CDR3 in amino acids: CASSGRTQGYEQYF. The DNA for the CDR3 is TGTGCCAGCAGTGGGAGGACCCAGGGTTACGAGCAGTACTTC. The chain has TRBV6-5 and TRBJ2-7, with a weak D call TRBD2 (6 bases). Germline CDR1 MNHEY, CDR2 SVGAGI. The ends were cut back, 5 bases at V and 4 bases at J, with 15 bases in the middle. This CDR3 spans 14 amino acids.

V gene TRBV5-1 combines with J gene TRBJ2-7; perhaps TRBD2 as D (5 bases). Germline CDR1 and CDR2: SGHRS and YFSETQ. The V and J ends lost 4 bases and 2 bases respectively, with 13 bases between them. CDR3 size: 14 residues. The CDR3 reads CASSPVPGTYEQYF. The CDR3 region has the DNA TGCGCCAGCAGCCCAGTCCCGGGAACCTACGAGCAGTACTTC.